A selection of T cell receptor beta chains follows, all from one sample in a study of early T cells in non-severe SARS-CoV-2 infection. Each CDR3 protein gets one entry after TCRdb re-called the 5' RACE reads with MiXCR. The table shows tens of thousands of distinct CDR3 sequences, with roughly 3.5% occurring only once. Material for sequencing was whole blood. These TCRs come from an adult who was a healthcare worker with PCR-confirmed SARS-CoV-2 infection or an uninfected control (not recorded which). CDR3s leave out the opening cysteine and the closing phenylalanine or tryptophan. The order of the fields is V gene, J gene, clone size, CDR3 length, CDR3 protein. Clone size appears in some rows only: once, few, many, or a class for an expanded clone.

V gene: TRBV27; J gene: TRBJ2-7; clone size: many; CDR3 length: 12; CDR3 protein: ASSDRGPSYEQY
V gene: TRBV28; J gene: TRBJ1-1; clone size: many; CDR3 length: 11; CDR3 protein: ASRSGTTLGAF
V gene: TRBV20-1; J gene: TRBJ1-5; clone size: many; CDR3 length: 12; CDR3 protein: SARDRGFNQPQH
V gene: TRBV19; J gene: TRBJ2-7; clone size: many; CDR3 length: 11; CDR3 protein: ASSFDNSYEQY
V gene: TRBV20-1; J gene: TRBJ1-4; clone size: few; CDR3 length: 14; CDR3 protein: SARDLPTALNEKLF
V gene: TRBV5-1; J gene: TRBJ2-5; clone size: many; CDR3 length: 12; CDR3 protein: ASSLGDTQETQY
V gene: TRBV28; J gene: TRBJ1-5; clone size: many; CDR3 length: 11; CDR3 protein: ASRLPTNQPQH
V gene: TRBV4-1; J gene: TRBJ2-1; clone size: many; CDR3 length: 15; CDR3 protein: ASSQDLLAGAGDEQF
V gene: TRBV7-3; J gene: TRBJ2-6; clone size: many; CDR3 length: 13; CDR3 protein: ASSLSTGGANVLT
V gene: TRBV20-1; J gene: TRBJ1-6; clone size: many; CDR3 length: 11; CDR3 protein: SAAGTPHSPLH
V gene: TRBV7-2; J gene: TRBJ1-1; clone size: many; CDR3 length: 11; CDR3 protein: ASCLQRNTEAF
V gene: TRBV3-1; J gene: TRBJ1-4; clone size: many; CDR3 length: 12; CDR3 protein: ASSQDTGSKKLF
V gene: TRBV15; J gene: TRBJ2-3; clone size: NA; CDR3 length: 13; CDR3 protein: ATSRDATSADTQY
V gene: TRBV20-1; J gene: TRBJ2-3; clone size: medium-sized; CDR3 length: 13; CDR3 protein: SAVNRGGGADTQY
V gene: TRBV19; J gene: TRBJ2-1; clone size: NA; CDR3 length: 14; CDR3 protein: ASSIDAPGLNNEQF
V gene: TRBV7-9; J gene: TRBJ1-1; clone size: few; CDR3 length: 13; CDR3 protein: ASSPMIHRNTEAF
V gene: TRBV2; J gene: TRBJ2-4; clone size: few; CDR3 length: 14; CDR3 protein: ASREIAGETKNIQY
V gene: TRBV9; J gene: TRBJ2-7; clone size: NA; CDR3 length: 9; CDR3 protein: AGLITGEQY
V gene: TRBV5-1; J gene: TRBJ1-2; clone size: many; CDR3 length: 13; CDR3 protein: ASSLGDSYNYGYT
V gene: TRBV7-9; J gene: TRBJ2-7; clone size: many; CDR3 length: 13; CDR3 protein: ASSLGLGVGYEQY
V gene: TRBV29-1; J gene: TRBJ2-7; clone size: many; CDR3 length: 13; CDR3 protein: SVAPDGDFSYEQY
V gene: TRBV27; J gene: TRBJ2-7; clone size: few; CDR3 length: 15; CDR3 protein: ASGYLSLREGKNEQY
V gene: TRBV20-1; J gene: TRBJ2-2; clone size: many; CDR3 length: 13; CDR3 protein: SARQGARNTGELF
V gene: TRBV9; J gene: TRBJ1-6; clone size: many; CDR3 length: 13; CDR3 protein: ASSVKTGGDSPLH
V gene: TRBV10-3; J gene: TRBJ2-7; clone size: medium-sized; CDR3 length: 9; CDR3 protein: AINGGDEQY
V gene: TRBV12-3/TRBV12-4; J gene: TRBJ2-7; clone size: many; CDR3 length: 12; CDR3 protein: ASSLDWVQDEQY
V gene: TRBV29-1; J gene: TRBJ2-7; clone size: few; CDR3 length: 10; CDR3 protein: SGTYGSYEQY
V gene: TRBV28; J gene: TRBJ1-1; clone size: many; CDR3 length: 14; CDR3 protein: ASSLYAQAMNTEAF
V gene: TRBV6-4; J gene: TRBJ2-3; clone size: medium-sized; CDR3 length: 14; CDR3 protein: ASSAGTSGSTDTQY
V gene: TRBV24-1; J gene: TRBJ2-1; clone size: many; CDR3 length: 14; CDR3 protein: ATSDLQGGSYNEQF
V gene: TRBV3-1; J gene: TRBJ2-3; clone size: many; CDR3 length: 10; CDR3 protein: ASSQTTDTQY
V gene: TRBV6-2/TRBV6-3; J gene: TRBJ2-5; clone size: many; CDR3 length: 11; CDR3 protein: ASGEGNQETQY
V gene: TRBV6-5; J gene: TRBJ1-4; clone size: many; CDR3 length: 13; CDR3 protein: ASSSTGRTNEKLF
V gene: TRBV7-6; J gene: TRBJ2-7; clone size: many; CDR3 length: 14; CDR3 protein: ASSLAGQPSSYEQY
V gene: TRBV5-5; J gene: TRBJ2-5; clone size: many; CDR3 length: 12; CDR3 protein: ASSLAGSQETQY
V gene: TRBV6-2/TRBV6-3; J gene: TRBJ1-5; clone size: many; CDR3 length: 14; CDR3 protein: ASNTGPHRGNQPQH
V gene: TRBV4-1; J gene: TRBJ1-1; clone size: many; CDR3 length: 13; CDR3 protein: ASSQASRGDTEAF
V gene: TRBV7-2; J gene: TRBJ2-3; clone size: many; CDR3 length: 13; CDR3 protein: ASSSSPTSGDTQY
V gene: TRBV4-2; J gene: TRBJ2-1; clone size: many; CDR3 length: 13; CDR3 protein: ASSQTGLSYNEQF
V gene: TRBV7-3; J gene: TRBJ2-1; clone size: many; CDR3 length: 13; CDR3 protein: ASSYKGGLAYEQF
V gene: TRBV5-1; J gene: TRBJ1-6; clone size: many; CDR3 length: 12; CDR3 protein: ASSFFRANSPLH
V gene: TRBV11-3; J gene: TRBJ2-6; clone size: many; CDR3 length: 12; CDR3 protein: ASSIGSGANVLT
V gene: TRBV2; J gene: TRBJ2-2; clone size: many; CDR3 length: 13; CDR3 protein: ASRGAGVNTGELF
V gene: TRBV19; J gene: TRBJ1-5; clone size: many; CDR3 length: 11; CDR3 protein: ASCRGGNQPQH
V gene: TRBV4-3; J gene: TRBJ2-7; clone size: many; CDR3 length: 14; CDR3 protein: ASSQVTALSPYEQY
V gene: TRBV7-9; J gene: TRBJ2-7; clone size: NA; CDR3 length: 13; CDR3 protein: ASSLEAGVSYEQY
V gene: TRBV11-2; J gene: TRBJ2-3; clone size: medium-sized; CDR3 length: 11; CDR3 protein: ASSLEVTDTQY
V gene: TRBV18; J gene: TRBJ1-2; clone size: many; CDR3 length: 12; CDR3 protein: ASSPGHGAYGYT
V gene: TRBV27; J gene: TRBJ1-5; clone size: many; CDR3 length: 12; CDR3 protein: ASSPVLGNQPQH
V gene: TRBV7-3; J gene: TRBJ1-2; clone size: many; CDR3 length: 12; CDR3 protein: ASSLTRQGHGYT
V gene: TRBV28; J gene: TRBJ1-1; clone size: medium-sized; CDR3 length: 9; CDR3 protein: ASSFLGEAF
V gene: TRBV7-2; J gene: TRBJ2-2; clone size: many; CDR3 length: 14; CDR3 protein: ASSSWTSGGTGELF
V gene: TRBV21-1; J gene: TRBJ2-7; clone size: many; CDR3 length: 17; CDR3 protein: ASSKVMKVGDSILAEQY